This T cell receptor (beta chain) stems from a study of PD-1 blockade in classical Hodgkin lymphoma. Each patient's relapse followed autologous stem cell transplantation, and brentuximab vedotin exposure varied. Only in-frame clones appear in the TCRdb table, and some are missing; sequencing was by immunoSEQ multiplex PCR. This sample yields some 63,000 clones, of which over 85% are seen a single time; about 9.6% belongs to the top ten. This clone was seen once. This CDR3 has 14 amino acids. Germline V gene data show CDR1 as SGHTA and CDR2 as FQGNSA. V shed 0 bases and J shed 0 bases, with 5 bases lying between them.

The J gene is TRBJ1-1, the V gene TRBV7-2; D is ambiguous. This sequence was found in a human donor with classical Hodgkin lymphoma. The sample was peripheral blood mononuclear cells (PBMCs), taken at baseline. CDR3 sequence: CASSLASMNTEAFF. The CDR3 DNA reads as TGTGCCAGCAGCTTAGCGTCAATGAACACTGAAGCTTTCTTT. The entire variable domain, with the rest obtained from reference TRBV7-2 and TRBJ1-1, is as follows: GAGVSQSPSNKVTEKGKDVELRCDPISGHTALYWYRQSLGQGLEFLIYFQGNSAPDKSGLPSDRFSAERTGGSVSTLTIQRTQQEDSAVYLCASSLASMNTEAFFGQGTRLTVV.